The sequence of this T cell receptor (beta chain) was determined in a study of lymphopenia after photon versus proton radiotherapy. Study-wide results and caveats: Better survival with proton therapy was suggested as possible, not demonstrated. Under photons, naive T cells and diversity fell while effector/memory populations rose. After the lymphocyte nadir, photon-treated repertoires showed oligoclonal expansion, especially of CD8+ Temra cells.

Concerning this clone itself: Its antigen is not identified.

Trimming shortened V by 0 bases and J by 0 bases, and 12 bases separated the two germline ends. The length of the CDR3 is 16 residues. Germline CDR1 MGHRA, CDR2 YSYEKL. The data were produced by immunoSEQ multiplex PCR, yet TCRdb's version contains in-frame clones alone and is incomplete. The sample comprises 39,000 or so clones, roughly nine tenths of which are singletons, and around 15% rests with the top ten. This TCR was recovered from a man between 60 and 70 years old with cholangiocarcinoma. V is TRBV4-1 and J is TRBJ2-7, with D perhaps given as TRBD1 or TRBD2 (5 bases each). Specimen: peripheral blood, collected from a patient treated with photon-based radiotherapy. The CDR3 loop is CASSQEWGSPSYEQYF. Here the CDR3 DNA reads TGCGCCAGCAGCCAAGAGTGGGGGTCCCCCTCCTACGAGCAGTACTTC.